This TCR beta chain was captured in a study of shared clonotypes between healthy human individuals (dated by TCRdb to the early 2020s). In the study overall: The cohort comprised a couple of women and a few men aged 18 to 49 years. Different laboratories and diverse techniques were used to prepare libraries and sequence TCR repertoires, to increase sequencing depth and limit assay-specific biases. Per donor, leukapheresis produced somewhere between about 0.94 and 9 billion PBMCs. To estimate repertoire size and how much clonotypes are shared between individuals, the study performed deep sequencing of blood TCR repertoires from roughly five healthy adults. Per donor, three plates each were used for CD4 naive and CD4 memory, two for CD8 naive, and one for CD8 memory. The research as a whole found: Compared with non-shared clonotypes, clonotypes shared by all four sorted-subset donors had higher generation probabilities. Because the study included a small number of donors, the genetic and exposure-history diversity represented was limited. Pairwise subsampling led to the expectation that sequencing depth would affect the degree of clonotype sharing among donors. Approximately 4.8% of naive CD4, 3.5% of naive CD8, approximately 2.2% of memory CD4, and over 0.35% of memory CD8 clonotypes were shared across a few donors. Estimated clonotype richness was generally larger for naive than for memory subsets. Rarefaction of sorted-subset datasets indicated incomplete sequencing despite the large sequencing depth. Sampling was restricted to blood, and TCR repertoires in tissues likely differ from the TCR repertoires found in blood.

TCR CDR3 regions were amplified from genomic DNA by multiplex PCR using the deep immunoSEQ assay. For each cell subset, the extracted genomic DNA was distributed evenly across all wells of several immunoSEQ 96-well plates, and each plate served as one replicate. Each replicate PCR for sorted subsets received around 200 ng genomic DNA, equal to some 32,000 T cell genomes. The purified libraries were quantified using a Qubit 3.0 fluorometer, sized with a Bioanalyzer 2100, and then quantified again using the KAPA Library Quantification kit. Each immunoSEQ 96-well plate was sequenced on its own single-read 150-cycle Illumina NextSeq 550 flow cell. In the original analysis: The immunoSEQ output contained only junctional sequences without quality scores, so filtering could not match that applied to full-length reads. Sequences were annotated with PyIR, a Python wrapper for IgBLAST v1.9, using IMGT germline references to assign V/J genes and CDR3. Reads were filtered out if the reads had weak V/J assignments (E-value above 1e-6), no CDR3, stop codons, out-of-frame junctions, or ambiguous translated residues. V3J clonotypes were defined by identical inferred V gene, J gene, and CDR3 amino acid sequence. Percentage overlap between repertoires was calculated by dividing the number of shared unique clonotypes by the size of the smaller repertoire. Repertoire richness was assessed with RTK rarefaction, the Chao1 estimator, and Recon v2.1 estimates of unobserved clonotypes. For all TCRbeta clonotypes obtained by the gDNA method from a few donors, generation probabilities were computed with OLGA. The source is immuneACCESS, and TCRdb retained only in-frame sequences with V and J called. Part of the clones is not carried over; for the studies checked, unresolved V genes explain less than half of this, and the remainder is unexplained. That table supplies the V and J calls and clone size; D and trimming were determined from the DNA. This sample is represented by about 2 million clones; just under 95% of them were singletons. The top ten constitute 1% to 1.5% of the sample.

On this clone itself: Its binding antigen is unknown. No base quality values were provided; no much bigger clone lies one nucleotide off. The sample carries other DNA sequences with the same CDR3.

The CDR3 numbers 12 residues from cysteine through phenylalanine. The only DNA kept is the CDR3, 36 bases in frame from the first base. Clipping removes 4 bases from V and 5 bases from J, with 0 as the unmatched junction base count. The germline V gene encodes CDR1 SGHAT and CDR2 FQNNGV. CD8 naive samples were CD45RO-negative cells positively selected for CCR7, giving a CD45RA+CCR7+ population that excluded TemRA cells. Donors were healthy HIV-negative adults with no recently reported acute infections or vaccinations. Every donor was a Caucasian adult residing in Nashville, Tennessee, USA. After blood collection by leukapheresis, PBMCs were isolated using Ficoll-Histopaque density gradient centrifugation and then cryopreserved in the vapor phase of liquid nitrogen. Purity and quantity of every magnetically sorted T cell population were checked by analytical flow cytometry. Each sorted fraction had its genomic DNA isolated and then quantified by UV absorbance on a Nanodrop 2000c.

Sequencing used naive CD8+ T cells sorted from blood. According to the study, the label for this sample's cell subset or site signals: CD45RA+CCR7+. Rearrangement joined TRBV11-2 to TRBJ2-7; TRBD1 aligns with 9 central bases. This TCR came from a man between 18 and 29 years old in good health. The CDR3 reads CASSWDRDEQYF. Read as DNA, the sequence is TGTGCCAGCAGCTGGGACAGGGACGAGCAGTACTTC.